This T cell receptor beta chain was recorded in a study of shared clonotypes between healthy human individuals. Across the study: Donor ages ranged 18 to 49 years: a couple of women, a few men.

This CDR3 contains 12 residues. Germline V gene lookup returns CDR1 SGHTA and CDR2 FQGNSA. The junction had 5 bases not matched to a gene; V was cut back by 9 bases and J by 6 bases. Sequenced by immunoSEQ multiplex PCR; TCRdb stores in-frame clones only, minus some. This table holds more than 2 million clones, 85% to 95% found once. This clonotype originated in a man younger than 35 in good health. This chain connects TRBV7-2 to TRBJ2-5; TRBD1 matches 9 bases. The sample consisted of naive CD4+ T cells sorted from blood. Stated subset: CD45RA+ positively selected. CDR3 DNA sequence: TGTGCCAGTCGGACAGGGGATCAGACCCAGTACTTC. It is translated as CASRTGDQTQYF.